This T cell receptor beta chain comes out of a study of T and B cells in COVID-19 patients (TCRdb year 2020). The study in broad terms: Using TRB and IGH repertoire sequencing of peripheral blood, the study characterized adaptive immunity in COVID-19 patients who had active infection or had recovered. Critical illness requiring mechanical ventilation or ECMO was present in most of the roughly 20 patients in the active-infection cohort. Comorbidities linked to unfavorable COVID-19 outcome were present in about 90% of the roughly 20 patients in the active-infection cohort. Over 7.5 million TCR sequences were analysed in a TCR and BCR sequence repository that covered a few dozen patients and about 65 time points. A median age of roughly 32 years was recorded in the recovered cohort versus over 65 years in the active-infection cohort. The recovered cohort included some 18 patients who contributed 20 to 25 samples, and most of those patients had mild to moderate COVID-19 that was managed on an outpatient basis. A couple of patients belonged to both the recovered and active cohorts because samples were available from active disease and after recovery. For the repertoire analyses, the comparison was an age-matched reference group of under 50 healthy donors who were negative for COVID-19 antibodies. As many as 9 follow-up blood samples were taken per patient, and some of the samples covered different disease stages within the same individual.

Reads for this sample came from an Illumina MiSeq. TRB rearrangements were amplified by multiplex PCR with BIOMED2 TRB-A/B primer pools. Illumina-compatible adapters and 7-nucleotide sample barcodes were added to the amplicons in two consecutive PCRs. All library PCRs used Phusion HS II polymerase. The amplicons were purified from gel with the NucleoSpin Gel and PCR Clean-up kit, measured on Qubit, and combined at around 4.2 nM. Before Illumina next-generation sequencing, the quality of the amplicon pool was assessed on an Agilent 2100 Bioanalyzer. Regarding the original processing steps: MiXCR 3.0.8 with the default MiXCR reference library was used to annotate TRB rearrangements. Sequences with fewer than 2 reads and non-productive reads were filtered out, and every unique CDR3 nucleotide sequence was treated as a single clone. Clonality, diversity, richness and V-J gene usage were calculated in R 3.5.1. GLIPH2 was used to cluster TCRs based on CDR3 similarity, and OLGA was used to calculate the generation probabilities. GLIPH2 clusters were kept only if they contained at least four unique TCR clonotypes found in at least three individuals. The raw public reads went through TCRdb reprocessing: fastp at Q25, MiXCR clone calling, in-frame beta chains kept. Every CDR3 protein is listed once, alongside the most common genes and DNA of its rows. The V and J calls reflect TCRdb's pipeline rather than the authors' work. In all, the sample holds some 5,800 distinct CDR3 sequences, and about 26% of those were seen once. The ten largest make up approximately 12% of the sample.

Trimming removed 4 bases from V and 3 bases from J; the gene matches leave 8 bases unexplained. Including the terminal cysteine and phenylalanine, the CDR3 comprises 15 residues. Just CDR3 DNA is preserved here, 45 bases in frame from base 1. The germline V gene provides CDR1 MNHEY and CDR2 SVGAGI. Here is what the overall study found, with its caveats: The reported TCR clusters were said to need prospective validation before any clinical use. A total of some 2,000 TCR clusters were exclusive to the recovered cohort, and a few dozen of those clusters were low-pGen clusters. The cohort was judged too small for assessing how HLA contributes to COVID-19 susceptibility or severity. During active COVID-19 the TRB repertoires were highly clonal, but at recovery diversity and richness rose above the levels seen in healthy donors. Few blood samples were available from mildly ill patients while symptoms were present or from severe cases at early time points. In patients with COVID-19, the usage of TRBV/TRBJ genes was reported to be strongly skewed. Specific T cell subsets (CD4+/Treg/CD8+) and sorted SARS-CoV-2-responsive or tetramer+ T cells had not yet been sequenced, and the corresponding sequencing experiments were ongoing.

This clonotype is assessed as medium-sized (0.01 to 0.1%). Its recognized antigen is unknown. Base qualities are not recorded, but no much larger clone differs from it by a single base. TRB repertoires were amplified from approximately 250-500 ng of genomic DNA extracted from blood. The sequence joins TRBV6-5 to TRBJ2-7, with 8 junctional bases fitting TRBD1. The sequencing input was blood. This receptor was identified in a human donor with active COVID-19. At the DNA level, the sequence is TGTGCCAGCAGTTCGGCCGGGACAGGTCTCTACGAGCAGTACTTC. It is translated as CASSSAGTGLYEQYF.